Listed below are T cell receptor beta chains from one sample, sequenced in a study of T cell responses to AZD1222 COVID-19 vaccine. Assay: immunoSEQ multiplex PCR; the TCRdb copy retains only in-frame clones and omits some. The sample yields 140,000 to 150,000 clones, approximately 92% seen once. Sequenced material: peripheral blood, taken 28 days after the second AZD1222 dose. The source of these receptors is an adult who received the AZD1222 COVID-19 vaccine. The CDR3 runs from the conserved cysteine through the conserved F or W. Fields, in order: clone size, V gene, D gene, J gene, CDR3 protein, CDR3 DNA. A D gene is named only where the DNA matches it firmly. Size tells how often a clone was seen (once, few, many) or the class of an expanded clone, and some rows leave it out.

.,TRBV5-4,TRBD1,TRBJ2-1,CASSSADRKEGREFF,TGTGCCAGCAGCTCCGCGGACAGGAAAGAGGGCCGGGAGTTCTTC
.,TRBV3-1/TRBV3-2,.,TRBJ1-1,CASSQGLNPPNTEAFF,TGTGCCAGCAGCCAAGGTTTAAATCCCCCGAACACTGAAGCTTTCTTT
.,TRBV6-2/TRBV6-3,TRBD2,TRBJ2-2,CASSYDDSGRTGELFF,TGTGCCAGCAGTTATGACGATAGCGGGAGAACCGGGGAGCTGTTTTTT
.,TRBV10-3,.,TRBJ2-3,CAITAGWGADTQYF,TGTGCCATCACGGCGGGTTGGGGCGCAGATACGCAGTATTTT
.,TRBV28,TRBD1,TRBJ2-7,CASIPGGLSSYEQYF,TGTGCCAGCATTCCAGGGGGTTTGAGCTCCTACGAGCAGTACTTC
.,TRBV10-3,TRBD1,TRBJ2-4,CATTPATGTKNIQYF,TGTGCCACTACCCCGGCGACAGGGACCAAAAACATTCAGTACTTC
once,TRBV5-4,.,TRBJ2-3,CASSFRALPWSTDTQYF,TGTGCCAGCAGCTTTCGGGCACTCCCCTGGAGCACAGATACGCAGTATTTT
.,TRBV28,TRBD2,TRBJ2-7,CASRPSGRGAYEQYF,TGTGCCAGCAGACCTAGCGGGAGAGGGGCCTACGAGCAGTACTTC
.,TRBV9,.,TRBJ1-2,CASSAEGPGGYTF,TGTGCCAGCAGCGCCGAAGGTCCCGGAGGCTACACCTTC
.,TRBV11-2,.,TRBJ2-3,CASSLRPVAQYF,TGTGCCAGCAGCCTGCGACCAGTGGCGCAGTATTTT
.,TRBV7-8,.,TRBJ2-5,CASSLAQSNQETQYF,TGTGCCAGCAGCTTAGCGCAGTCCAACCAAGAGACCCAGTACTTC
.,TRBV11-3,.,TRBJ2-7,CASSLTPYYEQYF,TGTGCCAGCAGCTTAACACCATACTACGAGCAGTACTTC
.,TRBV30,.,TRBJ2-2,CAWGTGQIGELFF,TGTGCCTGGGGGACCGGACAGATCGGGGAGCTGTTTTTT
few,TRBV3-1/TRBV3-2,TRBD1,TRBJ1-6,CASSGAGGFSPLHF,TGTGCCAGCAGCGGGGCAGGGGGCTTTTCACCCCTCCACTTT
.,TRBV19,TRBD1,TRBJ1-2,CASKSTDRGILNYGYTF,TGTGCCAGTAAGAGTACGGACAGGGGGATATTAAACTATGGCTACACCTTC
.,TRBV28,TRBD1,TRBJ2-7,CASSLSGQGSYEQYF,TGTGCCAGCAGTTTATCCGGACAGGGCTCCTACGAGCAGTACTTC
.,TRBV24-1,TRBD1,TRBJ1-5,CATSDPGQGGNQPQHF,TGTGCCACCAGTGACCCCGGACAGGGAGGCAATCAGCCCCAGCATTTT
.,TRBV12-3/TRBV12-4,.,TRBJ1-1,CASSLSSFEAFF,TGTGCCAGCAGTCTCTCTAGTTTTGAAGCTTTCTTT
once,TRBV4-3,TRBD1,TRBJ1-2,CASSHGDRGYGYTF,TGCGCCAGCAGCCACGGCGACAGGGGCTATGGCTACACCTTC
.,TRBV19,.,TRBJ1-1,CASRRNTEAFF,TGTGCCAGTAGACGGAACACTGAAGCTTTCTTT
once,TRBV3-1/TRBV3-2,.,TRBJ2-7,CASSTYGVSYEQYF,TGTGCCAGCAGTACTTATGGCGTCTCCTACGAGCAGTACTTC
.,TRBV10-3,.,TRBJ1-1,CAISEIPGVGAFF,TGTGCCATCAGTGAGATTCCCGGAGTGGGAGCTTTCTTT
.,TRBV11-2,TRBD2,TRBJ2-7,CASSLRGTSDYEQYF,TGTGCCAGCAGCTTAAGGGGGACTAGCGACTACGAGCAGTACTTC
.,TRBV7-9,TRBD2,TRBJ2-1,CASMGTGGHNEQFF,TGTGCCAGCATGGGTACGGGAGGGCACAATGAGCAGTTCTTC
.,TRBV28,.,TRBJ2-7,CASSFTGTQSSYEQYF,TGTGCCAGCAGTTTCACCGGGACACAGAGCTCCTACGAGCAGTACTTC
.,TRBV5-8,.,TRBJ1-1,CASSLGRSGNTEAFF,TGTGCCAGCAGCTTGGGCAGGTCCGGGAACACTGAAGCTTTCTTT
.,TRBV14,.,TRBJ1-2,CASSHTAAYGYTF,TGTGCCAGCAGCCACACAGCAGCCTATGGCTACACCTTC
once,TRBV5-1,.,TRBJ1-5,CASSLTQGTQPQHF,TGCGCCAGCAGCTTGACCCAGGGGACGCAGCCCCAGCATTTT
.,TRBV5-1,.,TRBJ2-7,CASSLAGGSYEQYF,TGCGCCAGCAGCTTGGCCGGGGGCTCCTACGAGCAGTACTTC
.,TRBV10-1,.,TRBJ2-1,CASSEARGVYNEQFF,TGCGCCAGCAGTGAGGCCCGTGGAGTTTACAATGAGCAGTTCTTC
.,TRBV5-4,.,TRBJ2-7,CASSHDSYEQYF,TGTGCCAGCAGCCACGACAGCTACGAGCAGTACTTC
.,TRBV10-2,.,TRBJ2-5,CASTHRTLVRETQYF,TGCGCCAGCACCCATCGGACACTAGTAAGAGAGACCCAGTACTTC
few,TRBV11-3,.,TRBJ2-1,CASSLDQGYNEQFF,TGTGCCAGCAGCTTAGATCAGGGCTACAATGAGCAGTTCTTC
.,TRBV21-1,.,TRBJ2-5,CASSISGRAVRRGIQETQYF,TGTGCCAGCAGCATAAGCGGGAGGGCGGTCCGTCGGGGGATTCAAGAGACCCAGTACTTC
.,TRBV7-9,TRBD1,TRBJ1-4,CASSLPGTGINEKLFF,TGTGCCAGCAGCCTACCAGGGACAGGGATTAATGAAAAACTGTTTTTT
.,TRBV19,.,TRBJ2-3,CASTRGSSYTDTQYF,TGTGCCAGTACAAGGGGGTCATCCTACACAGATACGCAGTATTTT
.,TRBV28,TRBD2,TRBJ2-7,CASSRGGGTYEQYF,TGTGCCAGCAGTCGGGGCGGGGGAACCTACGAGCAGTACTTC
.,TRBV5-6,.,TRBJ2-7,CASSKRTYEQYF,TGTGCCAGCAGCAAGCGGACCTACGAGCAGTACTTC
.,TRBV10-3,.,TRBJ2-1,CAINVGGPSNEQFF,TGTGCCATCAATGTCGGAGGGCCATCAAATGAGCAGTTCTTC
once,TRBV15,TRBD1,TRBJ2-5,CATSRGTGVKTQYF,TGTGCCACCAGCAGAGGAACAGGGGTAAAGACCCAGTACTTC
.,TRBV6-2/TRBV6-3,TRBD1,TRBJ2-1,CASSLQGTGGAGEQFF,TGTGCCAGCAGTTTACAAGGTACAGGGGGCGCCGGTGAGCAGTTCTTC
.,TRBV19,.,TRBJ2-2,CASKPPDINTGELFF,TGTGCCAGTAAGCCCCCTGACATAAACACCGGGGAGCTGTTTTTT
.,TRBV10-3,TRBD2,TRBJ2-7,CAIRALADSYEQYF,TGTGCCATCAGGGCTCTAGCGGACTCCTACGAGCAGTACTTC
once,TRBV4-3,.,TRBJ2-2,CASSQAPTHTGELFF,TGCGCCAGCAGCCAAGCCCCGACCCACACCGGGGAGCTGTTTTTT
once,TRBV4-3,.,TRBJ1-2,CASSQGHSYGYTF,TGCGCCAGCAGCCAAGGGCACTCCTATGGCTACACCTTC
.,TRBV2,.,TRBJ1-1,CASTRRSTEAFF,TGTGCCAGCACCCGTCGGAGCACTGAAGCTTTCTTT
.,TRBV2,TRBD1,TRBJ2-5,CASSGEDRGVETQYF,TGTGCCAGCAGTGGGGAGGACAGGGGGGTTGAGACCCAGTACTTC
once,TRBV27,TRBD1,TRBJ1-1,CASSLQGAQNTEAFF,TGTGCCAGCAGTTTACAGGGGGCTCAGAACACTGAAGCTTTCTTT
.,TRBV30,.,TRBJ2-3,CAWSVKGASTQYF,TGTGCCTGGAGTGTAAAGGGAGCCTCCACGCAGTATTTT
.,TRBV19,TRBD1,TRBJ2-7,CASSRSGTAYEQYF,TGTGCCAGTAGTAGATCCGGGACAGCTTACGAGCAGTACTTC